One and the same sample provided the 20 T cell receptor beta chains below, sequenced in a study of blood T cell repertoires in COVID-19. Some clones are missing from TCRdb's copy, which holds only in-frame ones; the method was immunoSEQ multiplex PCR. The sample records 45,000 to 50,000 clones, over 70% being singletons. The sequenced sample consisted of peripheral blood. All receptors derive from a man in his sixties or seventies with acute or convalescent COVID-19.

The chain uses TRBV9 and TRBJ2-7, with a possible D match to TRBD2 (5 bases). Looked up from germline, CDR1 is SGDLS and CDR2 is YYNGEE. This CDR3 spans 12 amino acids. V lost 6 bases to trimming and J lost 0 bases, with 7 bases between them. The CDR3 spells CASNLASYEQYF. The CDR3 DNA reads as TGTGCCAGCAACCTAGCCTCCTACGAGCAGTACTTC.

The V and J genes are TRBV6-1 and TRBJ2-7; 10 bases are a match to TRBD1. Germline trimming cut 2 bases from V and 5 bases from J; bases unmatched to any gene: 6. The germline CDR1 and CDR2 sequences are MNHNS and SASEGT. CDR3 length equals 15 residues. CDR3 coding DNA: TGTGCCAGCAGTGAACTTGGGACAGGGGTGAACGAGCAGTACTTC. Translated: CASSELGTGVNEQYF.

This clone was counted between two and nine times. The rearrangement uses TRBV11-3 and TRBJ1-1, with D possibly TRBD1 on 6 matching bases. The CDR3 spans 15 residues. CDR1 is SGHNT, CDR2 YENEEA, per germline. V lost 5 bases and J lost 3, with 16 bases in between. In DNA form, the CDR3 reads TGTGCCAGCAGCGCCCAGGGGTCGTCTTACACTGAAGCTTTCTTT. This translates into CASSAQGSSYTEAFF.

This chain's CDR3 is CASSLGNRRYGYTF. CDR3 coding DNA: TGTGCCAGCTCACTCGGGAACAGAAGGTATGGCTACACCTTC. V is TRBV18 and J is TRBJ1-2, with unresolved D. The CDR3 is made up of 14 amino acids. Germline CDR1 reads KGHSH; CDR2 reads LQKENI. Trimming pared 4 bases from V and 5 bases from J, leaving 14 bases between.

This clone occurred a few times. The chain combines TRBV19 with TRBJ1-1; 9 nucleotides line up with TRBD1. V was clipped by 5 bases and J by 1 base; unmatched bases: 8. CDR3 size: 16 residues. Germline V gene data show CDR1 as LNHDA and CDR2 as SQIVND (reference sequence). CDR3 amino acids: CASSDGQGRGNTEAFF. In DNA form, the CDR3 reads TGTGCCAGTAGTGACGGACAGGGGAGGGGGAACACTGAAGCTTTCTTT.

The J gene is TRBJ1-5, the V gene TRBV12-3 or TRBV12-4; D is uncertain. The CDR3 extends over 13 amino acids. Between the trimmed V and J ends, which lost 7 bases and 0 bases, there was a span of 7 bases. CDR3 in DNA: TGTGCCAGCAACGCACATAGCAATCAGCCCCAGCATTTT. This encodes CASNAHSNQPQHF.

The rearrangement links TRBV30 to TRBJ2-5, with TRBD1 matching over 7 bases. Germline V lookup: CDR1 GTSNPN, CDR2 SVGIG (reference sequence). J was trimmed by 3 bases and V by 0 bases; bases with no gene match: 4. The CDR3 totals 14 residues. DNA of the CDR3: TGTGCCTGGAGTGTAAGGACAGGCGAAGAGACCCAGTACTTC. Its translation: CAWSVRTGEETQYF.

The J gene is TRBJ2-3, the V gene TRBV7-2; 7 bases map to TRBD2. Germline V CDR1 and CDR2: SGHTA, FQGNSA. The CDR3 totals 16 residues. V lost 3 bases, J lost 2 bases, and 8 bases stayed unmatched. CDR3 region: CASSFASGLTTDTQYF. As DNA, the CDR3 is TGTGCCAGCAGCTTCGCATCGGGACTAACCACAGATACGCAGTATTTT.

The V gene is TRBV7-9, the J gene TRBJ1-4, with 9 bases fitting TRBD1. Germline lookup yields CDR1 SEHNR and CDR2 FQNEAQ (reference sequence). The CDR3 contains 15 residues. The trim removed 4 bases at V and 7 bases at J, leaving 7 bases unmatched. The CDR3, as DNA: TGTGCCAGCAGCTCAACAGGGGGCCCTGGTGAAAAACTGTTTTTT. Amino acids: CASSSTGGPGEKLFF.

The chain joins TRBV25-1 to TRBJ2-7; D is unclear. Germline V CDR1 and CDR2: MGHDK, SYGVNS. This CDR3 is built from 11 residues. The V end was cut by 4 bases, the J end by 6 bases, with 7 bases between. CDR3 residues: CASSGVVEQYF. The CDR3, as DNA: TGTGCCAGCAGTGGTGTAGTCGAGCAGTACTTC.

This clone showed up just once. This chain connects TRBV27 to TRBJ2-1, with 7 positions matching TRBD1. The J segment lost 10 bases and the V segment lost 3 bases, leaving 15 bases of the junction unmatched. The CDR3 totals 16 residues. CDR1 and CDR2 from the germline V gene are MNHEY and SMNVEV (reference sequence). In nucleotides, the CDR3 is TGTGCCAGCAGTTTTTACCTAGAGGGGGCGGGCAAGGAGCAGTTCTTC. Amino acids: CASSFYLEGAGKEQFF.

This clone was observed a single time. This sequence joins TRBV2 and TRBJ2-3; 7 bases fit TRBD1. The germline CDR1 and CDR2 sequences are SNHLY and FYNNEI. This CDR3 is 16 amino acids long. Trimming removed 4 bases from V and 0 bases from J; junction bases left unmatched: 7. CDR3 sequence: CASSADRARSTDTQYF. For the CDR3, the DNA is TGTGCCAGCAGTGCTGACAGGGCCCGTAGCACAGATACGCAGTATTTT.

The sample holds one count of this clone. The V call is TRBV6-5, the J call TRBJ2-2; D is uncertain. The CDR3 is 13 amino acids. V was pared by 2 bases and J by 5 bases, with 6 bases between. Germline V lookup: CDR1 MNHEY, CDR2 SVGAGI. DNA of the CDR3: TGTGCCAGCAGTTACGGGCTTACCGGGGAGCTGTTTTTT. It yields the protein CASSYGLTGELFF.

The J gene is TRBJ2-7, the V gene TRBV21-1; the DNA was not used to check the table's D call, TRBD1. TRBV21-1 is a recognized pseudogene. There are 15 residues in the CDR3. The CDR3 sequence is CASSKGGTGGYEQYF. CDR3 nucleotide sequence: TGTGCCAGCAGCAAAGGCGGGACAGGGGGCTACGAGCAGTACTTC.

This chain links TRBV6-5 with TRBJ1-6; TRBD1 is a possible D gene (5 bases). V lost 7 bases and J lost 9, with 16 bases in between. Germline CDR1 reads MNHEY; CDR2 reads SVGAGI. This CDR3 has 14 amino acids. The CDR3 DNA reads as TGTGCCAGCATATCGGGGGAGGGAGGTTCACCCCTCCACTTT. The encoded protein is CASISGEGGSPLHF.

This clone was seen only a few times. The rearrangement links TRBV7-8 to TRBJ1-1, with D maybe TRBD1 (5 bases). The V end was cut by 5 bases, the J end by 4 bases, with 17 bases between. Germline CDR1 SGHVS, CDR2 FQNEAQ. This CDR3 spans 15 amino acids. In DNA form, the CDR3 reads TGTGCCAGCAGCCCCCCGACAGTTCGAGTCACTGAAGCTTTCTTT. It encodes CASSPPTVRVTEAFF. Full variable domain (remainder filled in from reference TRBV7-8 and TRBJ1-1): GAGVSQSPRYKVAKRGQDVALRCDPISGHVSLFWYQQALGQGPEFLTYFQNEAQLDKSGLPSDRFFAERPEGSVSTLKIQRTQQEDSAVYLCASSPPTVRVTEAFFGQGTRLTVV.

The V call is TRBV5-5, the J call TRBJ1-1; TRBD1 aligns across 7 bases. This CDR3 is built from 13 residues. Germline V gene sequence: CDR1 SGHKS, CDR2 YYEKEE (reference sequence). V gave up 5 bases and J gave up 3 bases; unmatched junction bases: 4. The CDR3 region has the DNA TGTGCCAGCAGTACAGGGGAGTACACTGAAGCTTTCTTT. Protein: CASSTGEYTEAFF.

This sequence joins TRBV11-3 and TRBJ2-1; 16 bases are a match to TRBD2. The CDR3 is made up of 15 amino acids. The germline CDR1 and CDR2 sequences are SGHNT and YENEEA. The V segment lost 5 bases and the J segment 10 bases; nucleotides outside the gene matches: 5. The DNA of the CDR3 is TGTGCCAGCAGCCCCGGGACTAGCGGGAGGGTCGAGCAGTTCTTC. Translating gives CASSPGTSGRVEQFF.

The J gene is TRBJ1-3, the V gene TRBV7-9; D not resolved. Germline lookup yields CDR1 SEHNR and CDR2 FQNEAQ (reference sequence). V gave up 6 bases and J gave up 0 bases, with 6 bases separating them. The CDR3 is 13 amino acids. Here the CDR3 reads CASRRDSGNTIYF. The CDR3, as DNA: TGTGCCAGCAGGAGGGACTCTGGAAACACCATATATTTT. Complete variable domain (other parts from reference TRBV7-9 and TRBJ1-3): DTGVSQNPRHKITKRGQNVTFRCDPISEHNRLYWYRQTLGQGPEFLTYFQNEAQLEKSRLLSDRFSAERPKGSFSTLEIQRTEQGDSAMYLCASRRDSGNTIYFGEGSWLTVV.

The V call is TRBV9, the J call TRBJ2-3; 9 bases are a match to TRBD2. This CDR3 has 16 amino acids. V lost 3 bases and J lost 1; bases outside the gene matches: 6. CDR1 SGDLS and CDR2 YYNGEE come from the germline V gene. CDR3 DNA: TGTGCCAGCAGCGCACGATCTAGCGGGGGCACAGATACGCAGTATTTT. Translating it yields CASSARSSGGTDTQYF.